This T cell receptor (beta chain) was captured by sequencing in a study of blood T cell repertoires in COVID-19. CDR1 is SGHRS and CDR2 is YFSETQ in the germline V gene. With 3 bases clipped from V and 0 bases from J, the junction kept 5 bases outside the gene matches. The CDR3 is 15 amino acids. Assay used: immunoSEQ multiplex PCR; TCRdb lists only in-frame clones, some missing. The sample has about 140,000 clones, approximately 78% seen once. The gene calls are TRBV5-1 and TRBJ1-1, with 7 bases that match TRBD1. The source material was peripheral blood. The TCR sequence derives from a woman over 75 with acute or convalescent COVID-19. The CDR3 reads CASSYTGTVNTEAFF. As DNA, the CDR3 is TGCGCCAGCAGCTATACCGGGACAGTGAACACTGAAGCTTTCTTT. Drawing the rest from reference TRBV5-1 and TRBJ1-1, the complete variable domain is KAGVTQTPRYLIKTRGQQVTLSCSPISGHRSVSWYQQTPGQGLQFLFEYFSETQRNKGNFPGRFSGRQFSNSRSEMNVSTLELGDSALYLCASSYTGTVNTEAFFGQGTRLTVV.